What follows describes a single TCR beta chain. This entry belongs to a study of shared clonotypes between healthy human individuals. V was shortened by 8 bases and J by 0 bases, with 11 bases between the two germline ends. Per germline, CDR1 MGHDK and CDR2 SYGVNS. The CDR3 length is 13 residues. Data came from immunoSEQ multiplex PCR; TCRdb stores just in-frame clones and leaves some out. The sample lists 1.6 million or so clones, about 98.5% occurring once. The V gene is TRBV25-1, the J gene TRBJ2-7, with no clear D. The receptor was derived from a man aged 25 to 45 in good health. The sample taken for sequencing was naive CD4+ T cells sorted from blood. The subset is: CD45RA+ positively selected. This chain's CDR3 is CASGDPPSYEQYF. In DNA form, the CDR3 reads TGTGCCAGCGGAGACCCGCCCTCCTACGAGCAGTACTTC.